This T cell receptor (beta chain) stems from a study of cytomegalovirus exposure and HLA in healthy donors. This clone was counted a few times. Its antigen is unidentified. In the PCR, 60 Vbeta and 13 Jbeta primers were used. As originally analysed: In a later analysis, the count reached 76 million or so unique TCR beta chains, with around 11 million shared. Sequenced by immunoSEQ multiplex PCR; TCRdb stores in-frame clones only, minus some. D and trimming were read from the DNA, whereas the V and J calls and clone size are those reported in that table. In the table there are about 200,000 clones, approximately 78% of which are singletons. General observations from the study: At a 0.05 false discovery rate, a later analysis found some 17,000 TCR beta sequences to be associated with HLA alleles.

Input material: PBMCs. The sequence was obtained from a male donor in good health and CMV-seronegative.

In nucleotides, the CDR3 is TGTGCCAGTAGTACCGGGACTCGTAATGAAAAACTGTTTTTT. Protein sequence: CASSTGTRNEKLFF. The rearrangement links TRBV19 to TRBJ1-4, with D possibly being TRBD1 (5 bases). This CDR3 has 14 residues. The germline V gene encodes CDR1 LNHDA and CDR2 SQIVND (reference sequence). V was pared by 4 bases and J by 4 bases, with 10 bases between.